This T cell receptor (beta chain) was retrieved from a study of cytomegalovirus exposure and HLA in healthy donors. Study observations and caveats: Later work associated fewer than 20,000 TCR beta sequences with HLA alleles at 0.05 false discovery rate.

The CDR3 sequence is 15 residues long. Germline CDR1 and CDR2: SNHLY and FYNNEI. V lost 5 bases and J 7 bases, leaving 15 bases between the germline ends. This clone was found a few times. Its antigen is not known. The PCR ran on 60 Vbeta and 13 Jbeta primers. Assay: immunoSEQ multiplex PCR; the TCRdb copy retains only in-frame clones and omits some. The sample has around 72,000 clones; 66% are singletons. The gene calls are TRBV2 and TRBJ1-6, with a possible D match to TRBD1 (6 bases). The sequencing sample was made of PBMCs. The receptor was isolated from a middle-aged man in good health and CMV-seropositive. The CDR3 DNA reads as TGTGCCAGCAGTCCACAGGGAGCTGAGAATTCACCCCTCCACTTT. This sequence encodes CASSPQGAENSPLHF.